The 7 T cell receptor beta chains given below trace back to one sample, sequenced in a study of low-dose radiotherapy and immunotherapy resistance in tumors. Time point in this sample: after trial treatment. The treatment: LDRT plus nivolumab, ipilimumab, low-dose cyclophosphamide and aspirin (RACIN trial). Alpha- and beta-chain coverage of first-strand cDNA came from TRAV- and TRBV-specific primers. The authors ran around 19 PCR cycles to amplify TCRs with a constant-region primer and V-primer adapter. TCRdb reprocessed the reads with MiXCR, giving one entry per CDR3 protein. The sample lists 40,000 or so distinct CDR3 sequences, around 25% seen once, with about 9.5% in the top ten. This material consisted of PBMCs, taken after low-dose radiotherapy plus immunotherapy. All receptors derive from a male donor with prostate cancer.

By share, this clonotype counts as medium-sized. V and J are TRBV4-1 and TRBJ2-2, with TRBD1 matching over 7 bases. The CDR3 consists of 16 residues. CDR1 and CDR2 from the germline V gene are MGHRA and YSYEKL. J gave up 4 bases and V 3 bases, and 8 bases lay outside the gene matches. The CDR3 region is CASSQGQTRLTGELFF. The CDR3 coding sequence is TGCGCCAGCAGCCAGGGACAGACTCGACTCACCGGGGAGCTGTTTTTT.

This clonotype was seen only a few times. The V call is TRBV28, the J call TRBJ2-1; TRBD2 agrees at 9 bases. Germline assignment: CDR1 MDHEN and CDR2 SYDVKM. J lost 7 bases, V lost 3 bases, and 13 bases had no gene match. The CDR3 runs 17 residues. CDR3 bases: TGTGCCAGCAGTTTTTTTTCGGGGGCTAGCGGGAATAATGAGCAGTTCTTC. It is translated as CASSFFSGASGNNEQFF.

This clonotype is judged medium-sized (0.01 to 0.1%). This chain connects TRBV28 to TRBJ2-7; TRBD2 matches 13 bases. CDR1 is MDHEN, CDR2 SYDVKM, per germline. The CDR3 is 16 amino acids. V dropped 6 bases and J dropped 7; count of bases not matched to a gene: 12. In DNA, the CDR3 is TGTGCCAGCAGCCCGAGACTAGCGGGAGGAATGAGGGAGCAGTACTTC. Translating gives CASSPRLAGGMREQYF. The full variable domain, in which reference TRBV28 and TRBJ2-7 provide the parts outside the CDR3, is DVKVTQSSRYLVKRTGEKVFLECVQDMDHENMFWYRQDPGLGLRLIYFSYDVKMKEKGDIPEGYSVSREKKERFSLILESASTNQTSMYLCASSPRLAGGMREQYFGPGTRLTVT.

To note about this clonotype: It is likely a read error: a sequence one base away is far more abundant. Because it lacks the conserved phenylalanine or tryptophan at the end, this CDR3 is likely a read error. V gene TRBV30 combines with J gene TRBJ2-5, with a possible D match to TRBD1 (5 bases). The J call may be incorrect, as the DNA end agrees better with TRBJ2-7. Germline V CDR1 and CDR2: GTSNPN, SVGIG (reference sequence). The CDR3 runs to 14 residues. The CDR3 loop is CAWSVRLGVHEQYY. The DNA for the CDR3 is TGTGCCTGGAGTGTCCGGTTAGGGGTCCACGAGCAGTACTAC.

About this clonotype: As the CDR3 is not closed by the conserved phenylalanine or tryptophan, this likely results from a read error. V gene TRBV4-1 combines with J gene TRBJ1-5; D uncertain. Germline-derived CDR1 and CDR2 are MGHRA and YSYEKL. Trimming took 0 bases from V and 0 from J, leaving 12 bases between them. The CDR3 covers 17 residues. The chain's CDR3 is CASSQDERYFSNQPQHV. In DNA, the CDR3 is TGCGCCAGCAGCCAAGACGAGAGGTATTTTAGCAATCAGCCCCAGCATGTT.

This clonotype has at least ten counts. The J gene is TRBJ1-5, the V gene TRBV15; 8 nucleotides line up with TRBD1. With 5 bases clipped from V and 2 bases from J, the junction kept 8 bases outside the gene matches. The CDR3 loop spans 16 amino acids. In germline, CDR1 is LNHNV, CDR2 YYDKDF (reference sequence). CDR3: CATSSRRGQGNQPQHF. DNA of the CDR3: TGTGCCACCAGCTCCCGCAGGGGGCAGGGCAATCAGCCCCAGCATTTT.

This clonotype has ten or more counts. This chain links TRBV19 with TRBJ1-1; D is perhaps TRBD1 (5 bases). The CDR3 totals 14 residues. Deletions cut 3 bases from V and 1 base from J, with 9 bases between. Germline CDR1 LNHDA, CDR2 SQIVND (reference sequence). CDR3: CASSIRGPNTEAFF. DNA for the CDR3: TGTGCCAGTAGTATTCGGGGACCGAACACTGAAGCTTTCTTT.